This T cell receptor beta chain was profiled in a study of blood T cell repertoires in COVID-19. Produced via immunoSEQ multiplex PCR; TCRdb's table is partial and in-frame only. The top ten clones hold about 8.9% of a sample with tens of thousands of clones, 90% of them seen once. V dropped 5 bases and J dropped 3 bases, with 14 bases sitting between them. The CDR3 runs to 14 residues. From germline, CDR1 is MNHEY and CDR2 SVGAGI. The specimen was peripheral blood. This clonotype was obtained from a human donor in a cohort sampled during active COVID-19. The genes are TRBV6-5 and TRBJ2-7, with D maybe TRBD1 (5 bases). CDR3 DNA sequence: TGTGCCAGCAGTACCAGCTTTCAGGGCTACGAGCAGTACTTC. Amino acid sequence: CASSTSFQGYEQYF.